Each of the 14 T cell receptor beta chains below was sequenced from the same sample in a study of T-cell reconstitution after alpha-beta-depleted transplantation in children. During its preparation, the TCRbeta library received unique molecular identifiers. TCRdb itself ran the PCR reads through MiXCR, one entry per CDR3 protein. The data contain roughly 350,000 distinct CDR3 sequences, 10% of them seen just once; the ten biggest clones take up 2% to 2.5%. The sequenced sample was PBMCs from the stem cell graft donor, obtained from the stem cell graft. The receptors derive from a human donor who donated a stem cell graft to a child with acute lymphoblastic leukemia.

This clonotype was observed a few times. This rearrangement joins TRBV7-2 to TRBJ2-3; unclear D gene. Germline V gives CDR1 SGHTA, CDR2 FQGNSA. This CDR3 is built from 15 residues. V shed 1 base and J shed 2 bases, with 10 bases lying between them. This CDR3 reads CASSLVTATTDTQYF. Written as DNA, the CDR3 is TGTGCCAGCAGCTTAGTAACGGCCACCACAGATACGCAGTATTTT.

This clonotype was detected a few times. The chain joins TRBV4-1 to TRBJ2-7, with TRBD1 identical over 9 bases. The CDR3 length is 15 residues. Germline CDR1 reads MGHRA; CDR2 reads YSYEKL. Trimming removed 4 bases from V and 3 bases from J; junction bases left unmatched: 7. The CDR3 loop is CASSLPDRGFYEQYF. The DNA of the CDR3 is TGCGCCAGCAGCCTTCCGGACAGGGGTTTCTACGAGCAGTACTTC.

This clonotype was seen a few times. The rearrangement joins TRBV7-2 to TRBJ2-1; no firm D call. Per the germline V gene, CDR1 is SGHTA and CDR2 is FQGNSA. This CDR3 contains 13 residues. Trimming removed 5 bases from V and 12 bases from J, with 17 bases in between. The CDR3 protein is CASSPQTRGGQFF. The CDR3 bases are TGTGCCAGCAGCCCACAGACCCGAGGTGGGCAGTTCTTC.

The chain links TRBV4-1 to TRBJ1-3; D uncertain. The germline V gene has CDR1 MGHRA and CDR2 YSYEKL. CDR3 length equals 15 residues. V lost 0 bases and J 1 base, leaving 7 bases between the germline ends. The CDR3 nucleotides read TGCGCCAGCAGCCAAGAAGTGGTTTCTGGAAACACCATATATTTT. Amino acid sequence: CASSQEVVSGNTIYF.

The chain joins TRBV27 to TRBJ2-7, with 8 nucleotides matching TRBD2. Germline V CDR1 and CDR2: MNHEY, SMNVEV (reference sequence). The V gene end was trimmed by 0 bases and the J gene end by 6 bases; junction bases not matched to a gene: 7. This CDR3 has 15 amino acids. CDR3 sequence: CASSLSPGGPFEQYF. CDR3 DNA: TGTGCCAGCAGTTTATCCCCGGGAGGGCCATTCGAGCAGTACTTC.

V gene TRBV7-2 combines with J gene TRBJ2-2; no definite D call. CDR3 size: 16 residues. The V end was cut by 5 bases, the J end by 0 bases, with 13 bases between. Germline V gene lookup returns CDR1 SGHTA and CDR2 FQGNSA. The DNA of the CDR3 is TGTGCCAGCAGCCGAAGAAGGATAACGAACACCGGGGAGCTGTTTTTT. Translation: CASSRRRITNTGELFF.

This clonotype has a handful of counts. The V and J genes are TRBV28 and TRBJ2-1; TRBD2 agrees at 9 bases. Trimming at V came to 6 bases and at J to 0 bases, leaving 18 bases not matched to a gene. The CDR3 is made up of 20 amino acids. CDR1 and CDR2 from the germline V gene are MDHEN and SYDVKM. CDR3 in DNA: TGTGCCAGCAGGTCTCTGGGCGGGACTGCGGGACTAGCCTCCTACAATGAGCAGTTCTTC. Translated, it gives CASRSLGGTAGLASYNEQFF.

This clonotype has a handful of counts. The chain employs TRBV7-2 and TRBJ2-1; TRBD2 agrees at 8 bases. CDR3 size: 15 residues. V lost 1 base and J lost 8; bases outside the gene matches: 7. Germline CDR1 SGHTA, CDR2 FQGNSA. The CDR3 DNA follows: TGTGCCAGCAGCTTAGGTAGCGGGATAGTCTATGAGCAGTTCTTC. Its translation: CASSLGSGIVYEQFF.

The rearrangement links TRBV20-1 to TRBJ1-2; the D gene is possibly TRBD1 (6 bases). The CDR3 runs to 13 residues. Per germline, CDR1 DFQATT and CDR2 SNEGSKA (reference sequence). V gave up 4 bases and J gave up 1 base, with 10 bases separating them. The CDR3, as DNA: TGCAGTGCTACGGACAGCTTTAACTATGGCTACACCTTC. This codes for CSATDSFNYGYTF.

The sample holds many counts of this clonotype. The gene calls are TRBV5-1 and TRBJ2-3; D may be TRBD2 (6 bases). V dropped 4 bases and J dropped 4 bases, with 16 bases sitting between them. Germline V gene data show CDR1 as SGHRS and CDR2 as YFSETQ. The CDR3 is 15 amino acids. The CDR3 sequence is CASSGDPPGADTQYF. The DNA of the CDR3 is TGCGCCAGCAGCGGCGACCCGCCGGGGGCAGATACGCAGTATTTT.

This clonotype has more than one count but fewer than ten. This rearrangement joins TRBV14 to TRBJ2-3; D is ambiguous. The CDR3 length is 12 residues. Germline CDR1 and CDR2: SGHDN and FVKESK. Trimming shortened V by 4 bases and J by 3 bases, and 5 bases separated the two germline ends. The CDR3 loop is CASSLWTDTQYF. The DNA for the CDR3 is TGTGCCAGCAGCCTCTGGACAGATACGCAGTATTTT.

This clonotype occurred many times. The V call is TRBV20-1, the J call TRBJ2-3; TRBD2 matches 10 bases. Trimming cost V 6 bases and J 4 bases; bases outside gene matches: 4. CDR1 is DFQATT, CDR2 SNEGSKA, per germline (reference sequence). The CDR3 sequence is 13 residues long. For the CDR3, the DNA is TGCAGTGCCCCGACTAGCGGGCCAGATACGCAGTATTTT. Its protein is CSAPTSGPDTQYF.

There are a few counts of this clonotype. This chain uses TRBV7-2 with TRBJ2-1; 12 bases align to TRBD2. CDR3 length: 17 amino acids. Germline trimming cut 4 bases from V and 9 bases from J; bases unmatched to any gene: 13. The germline CDR1 and CDR2 sequences are SGHTA and FQGNSA. The CDR3 sequence: CASSSQLAGGRRGEQFF. The CDR3 region has the DNA TGTGCCAGCAGCTCCCAGCTAGCGGGAGGGCGGCGGGGTGAGCAGTTCTTC.

In its sample, this clonotype was seen many times. The chain uses TRBV7-9 and TRBJ2-7; 7 bases agree with TRBD1. Trimming took 4 bases from V and 5 from J; bases not matched to a gene: 11. Germline V gene lookup returns CDR1 SEHNR and CDR2 FQNEAQ (reference sequence). This CDR3 comprises 15 residues. DNA of the CDR3: TGTGCCAGCAGCTCCCGACAGGGAAGTTTCCACGAGCAGTACTTC. Translating gives CASSSRQGSFHEQYF.